This is a list of T cell receptor beta chains from one sample in a study of neurological immune-mediated disorders. TCRdb analysed the 5' RACE reads with MiXCR anew, one entry per CDR3 protein. The table includes about 50,000 distinct CDR3 sequences, around a sixth detected once. Material: PBMCs. Every receptor here comes from a man aged 55 to 70 in good health. Both conserved end residues are part of each CDR3. The D gene is left open where the match is weak. Size tells how often a clone was seen (once, few, many) or the class of an expanded clone, and some rows leave it out.

v_gene	d_gene	abundance	j_gene	CDR3aa	CDR3nt
TRBV2	-	-	TRBJ2-3	CASTFRTDTQYF	TGTGCCAGCACGTTCCGCACAGATACGCAGTATTTT
TRBV24-1	-	many	TRBJ2-2	CATGAGSANTGELFF	TGTGCCACCGGGGCGGGGAGCGCGAACACCGGGGAGCTGTTTTTT
TRBV5-1	-	many	TRBJ1-4	CASSLDGQLGVEKLFF	TGCGCCAGCAGCCTCGACGGACAGCTTGGGGTTGAAAAACTGTTTTTT
TRBV20-1	TRBD1	many	TRBJ2-5	CSARDRTGLETQYF	TGCAGTGCTAGAGACCGGACAGGTTTGGAGACCCAGTACTTC
TRBV7-2	-	many	TRBJ1-2	CASSLDQGKTSGYTF	TGTGCCAGCAGCTTAGACCAGGGGAAGACTAGTGGCTACACCTTC
TRBV10-3	-	many	TRBJ2-7	CAISEGRQSNEQYF	TGTGCCATCAGTGAAGGGCGACAGTCCAACGAGCAGTACTTC
TRBV3-1	-	many	TRBJ2-5	CASSQRRVETQYF	TGTGCCAGCAGCCAACGGAGGGTGGAGACCCAGTACTTC
TRBV4-3	-	many	TRBJ2-4	CASSQEFAAKNIQYF	TGCGCCAGCAGCCAAGAATTCGCGGCCAAAAACATTCAGTACTTC
TRBV28	-	many	TRBJ2-3	CASSLLAGRTDTQYF	TGTGCCAGCAGTTTATTGGCGGGACGAACAGATACGCAGTATTTT
TRBV11-2	TRBD1	few	TRBJ2-1	CASSFGTGIEDEQFF	TGTGCCAGCAGCTTCGGGACAGGTATTGAGGATGAGCAGTTCTTC
TRBV15	-	many	TRBJ2-3	CATKRWAGTTGTDTQYF	TGTGCCACCAAACGCTGGGCAGGGACCACCGGCACAGATACGCAGTATTTT
TRBV20-1	-	many	TRBJ2-3	CSAIGPVATDTQYF	TGCAGTGCCATTGGCCCAGTGGCCACAGATACGCAGTATTTT
TRBV5-6	-	-	TRBJ2-1	CASSRWGPGDNEQFF	TGTGCCAGCAGCCGGTGGGGCCCCGGCGACAATGAGCAGTTCTTC
TRBV5-1	TRBD2	many	TRBJ2-3	CASRSRPTYLAGLEDTQYF	TGCGCCAGCAGATCCCGCCCGACTTACCTAGCGGGATTGGAAGATACGCAGTATTTT
TRBV7-2	-	few	TRBJ1-3	CASSFGHSGNTIYF	TGTGCCAGCAGCTTCGGCCATTCTGGAAACACCATATATTTT
TRBV14	TRBD2	many	TRBJ2-1	CASSPRVAGYNEQFF	TGTGCCAGCAGCCCCCGGGTAGCGGGATACAATGAGCAGTTCTTC
TRBV6-5	TRBD1	many	TRBJ2-5	CASRPTGRETQYF	TGTGCCAGCAGGCCGACAGGGCGGGAGACCCAGTACTTC
TRBV7-9	-	-	TRBJ2-1	CASSPLVGNEQFF	TGTGCCAGCAGCCCCCTGGTGGGCAATGAGCAGTTCTTC
TRBV6-1	-	many	TRBJ1-6	CASSDWNSPLHF	TGTGCCAGCAGTGACTGGAATTCACCCCTCCACTTT
TRBV12-3/TRBV12-4	-	many	TRBJ1-2	CASSLALGGGENGYTF	TGTGCCAGCAGTTTAGCGCTAGGGGGAGGGGAGAATGGCTACACCTTC
TRBV20-1	-	many	TRBJ2-1	CSAPDARGSDNEQFF	TGCAGTGCTCCAGATGCGAGGGGGAGCGACAATGAGCAGTTCTTC
TRBV5-5	TRBD1	-	TRBJ2-7	CASRLGQGAYEQYF	TGTGCCAGCAGATTGGGACAGGGGGCCTACGAGCAGTACTTC
TRBV12-3/TRBV12-4	-	many	TRBJ2-5	CASSLWLAETQYF	TGTGCCAGCAGTTTATGGCTAGCAGAGACCCAGTACTTC
TRBV20-1	TRBD2	many	TRBJ2-3	CSACREGRDTQYF	TGCAGTGCTTGCCGGGAGGGCCGTGATACGCAGTATTTT
TRBV6-5	TRBD2	many	TRBJ2-5	CASSRRLAGLQETQYF	TGTGCCAGCAGTCGCAGACTAGCGGGCTTGCAAGAGACCCAGTACTTC
TRBV5-1	-	many	TRBJ2-7	CASSLGDEQYF	TGCGCCAGCAGCTTGGGAGACGAGCAGTACTTC
TRBV4-3	TRBD1	-	TRBJ1-4	CASSSQGDNEKLFF	TGCGCCAGCAGCTCTCAGGGGGATAATGAAAAACTGTTTTTT
TRBV6-2/TRBV6-3	TRBD2	many	TRBJ2-7	CASTYSSSGAIWKQYF	TGTGCCAGCACTTACAGCTCTAGCGGAGCCATCTGGAAGCAGTACTTC
TRBV6-2/TRBV6-3	TRBD2	many	TRBJ2-7	CASSITSGIYEQYF	TGTGCCAGCAGCATCACTAGCGGGATCTACGAGCAGTACTTC
TRBV3-1	-	few	TRBJ2-5	CASSLGGGQTQYF	TGTGCCAGCAGCCTCGGGGGCGGACAGACCCAGTACTTC
TRBV20-1	TRBD2	many	TRBJ2-1	CSASSASGDYNEQFF	TGCAGTGCTAGTTCGGCTAGCGGGGACTACAATGAGCAGTTCTTC
TRBV5-5	-	many	TRBJ1-2	CASSLAQGANYGYTF	TGTGCCAGCAGCTTGGCACAGGGAGCCAACTATGGCTACACCTTC
TRBV3-1	-	many	TRBJ1-1	CASSQEMGRDAFF	TGTGCCAGCAGCCAAGAAATGGGGAGGGACGCTTTCTTT
TRBV7-2	-	many	TRBJ2-3	CASSLRTSTDTQYF	TGTGCCAGCAGCTTAAGGACCTCCACAGATACGCAGTATTTT
TRBV6-5	-	many	TRBJ2-3	CASSRRTLTGDTQYF	TGTGCCAGCAGCCGAAGGACCCTGACCGGGGATACGCAGTATTTT
TRBV5-6	-	many	TRBJ2-3	CASSRNYPWPDTQYF	TGTGCCAGCAGCCGAAACTACCCGTGGCCAGATACGCAGTATTTT
TRBV4-1	TRBD2	many	TRBJ2-5	CASSLRLAGAQETQYF	TGCGCCAGCAGCCTTAGACTAGCGGGAGCTCAAGAGACCCAGTACTTC
TRBV6-1	-	many	TRBJ1-1	CASSAAGHQNTEAFF	TGTGCCAGCAGTGCGGCGGGACACCAGAACACTGAAGCTTTCTTT
TRBV5-1	TRBD2	many	TRBJ2-3	CASRTSGSTDTQYF	TGCGCCAGCAGGACTAGCGGGAGCACAGATACGCAGTATTTT
TRBV7-2	-	many	TRBJ2-3	CASSLSGPYLYF	TGTGCCAGCAGCCTAAGCGGGCCTTACCTGTATTTT
TRBV6-2/TRBV6-3	-	many	TRBJ2-1	CASSRHGNEQFF	TGTGCCAGCTCTCGTCACGGCAATGAGCAGTTCTTC
TRBV29-1	-	many	TRBJ2-7	CSVESPSGARTSYEQYF	TGCAGCGTTGAGTCTCCCTCGGGGGCGCGGACCAGCTACGAGCAGTACTTC
TRBV7-6	-	few	TRBJ2-7	CASTVGGSGEQYF	TGTGCCAGCACCGTAGGAGGATCTGGCGAGCAGTACTTC
TRBV28	TRBD2	many	TRBJ2-1	CASSGSGRYEQFF	TGTGCCAGCAGTGGCAGCGGGAGGTATGAGCAGTTCTTC
TRBV12-3/TRBV12-4	-	many	TRBJ2-5	CASTQGGVETQYF	TGTGCCAGCACGCAGGGCGGGGTAGAGACCCAGTACTTC
TRBV29-1	-	many	TRBJ2-7	CSVGSARHPYEQYF	TGCAGCGTTGGTTCCGCCAGACATCCCTACGAGCAGTACTTC
TRBV6-5	TRBD1	many	TRBJ1-6	CASSSWDSGIKPLHF	TGTGCCAGCAGTTCTTGGGACAGCGGGATTAAGCCCCTCCACTTT
TRBV5-1	-	many	TRBJ2-1	CASSFGYSYNEQFF	TGCGCCAGCAGCTTCGGTTACTCCTACAATGAGCAGTTCTTC
TRBV18	TRBD1	many	TRBJ1-2	CASSPPIGQGIGYTF	TGTGCCAGCTCACCACCAATTGGACAGGGGATTGGCTACACCTTC
TRBV5-1	TRBD1	many	TRBJ1-1	CASSLGHRGNTEAFF	TGCGCCAGCAGCTTGGGCCACAGGGGGAACACTGAAGCTTTCTTT
TRBV3-1	TRBD2	-	TRBJ2-7	CASSSLTSGSYEQYF	TGTGCCAGCAGCTCCTTGACTAGCGGGAGCTACGAGCAGTACTTC
TRBV6-2/TRBV6-3	-	many	TRBJ2-7	CAGASGSPYEQYF	TGTGCCGGAGCATCAGGGAGTCCCTACGAGCAGTACTTC